A single T cell receptor (beta chain) is shown here with its context. Its recognized antigen is unknown. The sample holds no much larger clone one base away, and base qualities are not on file. The CDR3 regions of human TCRbeta chains were analyzed by immunosequencing. The source study handled its data this way. TCRs in the repertoires were matched against a reference library of SARS-CoV-2-specific TCRs that had been generated with the MIRA antigen-specificity platform. Breadth meant the fraction of unique TCRs that were SARS-CoV-2-associated, whereas depth meant the fraction of total T cells that were SARS-CoV-2-associated. Each spike-specific TCR was assigned to its reactive spike region and to a CD4 or CD8 class using the MIRA data. Log10-transformed breadth and depth values were compared by one-way ANOVA with Sidak's multiple comparisons tests. TCRdb carries this immuneACCESS record with in-frame sequences only. Its versions omit some clonotypes, under half of them owing to an unresolved V gene in the studies checked, with the rest unexplained. For V, J and clone size, that table is used; D and trimming come from the DNA. The sample table lists fewer than 130,000 clones, around 94% of them with a count of one. The ten largest account for roughly 2.2% of the sample.

The V end loses 0 bases and the J end loses 7 bases, and a stretch of 13 bases separates them. For CDR1 and CDR2, the germline V gene (reference sequence) lists LGHDT and YNNKEL. From cysteine to phenylalanine, the CDR3 is 16 amino acids long. Only the CDR3 part of the read is kept: 48 bases, read in frame from the first base. The time point label on this specimen signifies: baseline before first vaccination. Samples from vaccinated people were obtained from the UK trials COV001 and COV002, which included a single-blind randomized controlled phase 2/3 trial of AZD1222 (ChAdOx1 nCoV-19) in healthy adults. For TCRbeta chain sequencing, PBMC samples from trial participants were taken at day 0 and at day 28 after the second dose. These data originate in a study of T cell responses to AZD1222 COVID-19 vaccine listed by TCRdb under 2021. With regard to the full study: AZD1222 recipients given second doses at about 4 weeks or at about 12 weeks were pooled, since spike-specific TCR depth and breadth were not found to differ between the two schedules. Trial participants were enrolled into age subgroups of 18-55, 56-69 and 70-plus years, which contained around 150, 29 and 61 TCR-sequenced participants, respectively. TCR sequencing covered 233 trial participants: 207 given two doses of AZD1222 and about 26 given two doses of MenACWY control vaccine. Overall study outcomes, separate from this receptor: Participants were mostly white British and included more females than males, and it was suggested by the authors that clonal diversity may have been underestimated. The whole spike protein was spanned by vaccine-associated CD4 TCRs, and dominant responses were seen in regions 160-218 and 743-854. The 56-69-year group was small, and its depth increase did not reach significance, likely because of low power. Spike-specific TCR breadth and depth rose significantly after two AZD1222 doses compared with day 0 and with MenACWY recipients. Because no day 14 peak-response samples were available, the repertoires could be characterized only after the peak T cell response. Epitopes outside the regions mutated in the B.1.351 and B.1.1.7 variants were reportedly recognized by nearly half of the unique spike-specific TCRs. Conclusions about previously exposed vaccinees were limited because only six AZD1222 recipients were SARS-CoV-2 seropositive at baseline.

The sample was peripheral blood, taken on day 0 of AZD1222 vaccination. The source is an adult in good health. The chain was built from TRBV3-1 (or the pseudogene TRBV3-2) and TRBJ2-6, with no confidently assigned D gene. The CDR3 region reads CASSQEFGVGANVLTF. The nucleotide sequence is given as TGTGCCAGCAGCCAAGAGTTCGGCGTCGGTGCCAACGTCCTGACTTTC.